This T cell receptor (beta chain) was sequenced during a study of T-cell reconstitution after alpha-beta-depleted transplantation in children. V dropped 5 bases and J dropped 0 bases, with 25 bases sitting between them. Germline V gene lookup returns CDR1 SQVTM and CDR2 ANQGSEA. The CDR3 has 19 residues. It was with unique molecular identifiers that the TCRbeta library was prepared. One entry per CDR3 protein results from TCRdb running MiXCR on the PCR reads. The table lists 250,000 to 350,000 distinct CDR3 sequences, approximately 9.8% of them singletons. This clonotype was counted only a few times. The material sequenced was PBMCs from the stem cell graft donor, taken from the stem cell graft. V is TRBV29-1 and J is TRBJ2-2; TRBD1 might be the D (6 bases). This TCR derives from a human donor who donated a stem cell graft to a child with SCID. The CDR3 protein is CSVPRTEGSHKANTGELFF. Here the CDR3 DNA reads TGCAGCGTTCCCCGGACAGAAGGTTCCCATAAAGCGAACACCGGGGAGCTGTTTTTT.